Below, 10 T cell receptor beta chains from the same sample are listed, as sequenced in a study of shared clonotypes between healthy human individuals. Only in-frame clones appear in the TCRdb table, and some are missing; sequencing was by immunoSEQ multiplex PCR. Among fewer than 3 million clones listed, roughly 90% were seen once. Source material: naive CD4+ T cells from PBMCs. Regarding subset: CD45RA+ positively selected. All receptors derive from a man aged 18 to 30 in good health. Some clones in this sample may be carry-over from other donors' samples.

The V call is TRBV5-4, the J call TRBJ2-5; 11 nucleotides align to TRBD1. Trimming removed 4 bases from V and 2 bases from J; junction bases left unmatched: 4. Germline V gene sequence: CDR1 SGHNT, CDR2 YYREEE (reference sequence). The CDR3 runs to 15 residues. The CDR3 DNA follows: TGTGCCAGCAGCCAGGACAGGGGGCAGCAAGAGACCCAGTACTTC. It encodes CASSQDRGQQETQYF.

This chain connects TRBV5-8 to TRBJ1-4; D is unclear. The CDR3 consists of 14 residues. Per the germline V gene, CDR1 is SGHTS and CDR2 is YDEGEE. The germline V and J ends were trimmed by 1 base and 11 bases, with 15 bases remaining between them. In DNA form, the CDR3 reads TGTGCCAGCAGCTTGCGGGTGGGCGTTGAGAAACTGTTTTTT. Protein sequence: CASSLRVGVEKLFF.

The chain recombines TRBV2 with TRBJ2-2; no reliable D call. Looked up from germline, CDR1 is SNHLY and CDR2 is FYNNEI. The CDR3 sequence is 13 residues long. Trimming removed 6 bases at V and 5 bases at J, with 10 bases between. CDR3 bases: TGTGCCAGCAGCCCCACCTGGACCGGGGAGCTGTTTTTT. This codes for CASSPTWTGELFF.

This clone has only a few counts. Other DNA sequences of this sample code for an identical CDR3. The chain carries TRBV29-1 and TRBJ1-5; no definite D call. CDR3 size: 13 residues. Trimming cost V 5 bases and J 1 base, with 9 bases left between them. CDR1 and CDR2 from the germline V gene are SQVTM and ANQGSEA. The CDR3 DNA reads TGCAGCGTTAGAACGGGGAGCAATCAGCCCCAGCATTTT. This codes for CSVRTGSNQPQHF. The full variable domain, its missing parts supplied by reference TRBV29-1 and TRBJ1-5, is SAVISQKPSRDICQRGTSLTIQCQVDSQVTMMFWYRQQPGQSLTLIATANQGSEATYESGFVIDKFPISRPNLTFSTLTVSNMSPEDSSIYLCSVRTGSNQPQHFGDGTRLSIL.

The chain is built from TRBV9 and TRBJ2-1; no firm D call. This CDR3 is built from 15 residues. The V end was cut by 1 base, the J end by 3 bases, with 11 bases between. Germline V gives CDR1 SGDLS, CDR2 YYNGEE. The CDR3 here is CASSVHNGVYNEQFF. Here the CDR3 DNA reads TGTGCCAGCAGCGTACATAACGGAGTCTACAATGAGCAGTTCTTC.

As to this clone: Other DNA sequences in this sample translate to the same CDR3. The chain carries TRBV7-2 and TRBJ2-7; D remains unclear. Germline-derived CDR1 and CDR2 are SGHTA and FQGNSA. This CDR3 comprises 13 residues. V gave up 3 bases and J gave up 3 bases, with 9 bases separating them. CDR3 residues: CASSFGRSYEQYF. CDR3 in DNA: TGTGCCAGCAGCTTCGGCAGGAGCTACGAGCAGTACTTC.

As regards this clone: This sample includes further DNA sequences coding for the same CDR3. J is TRBJ2-5 and V is TRBV5-4; D gene uncertain. The CDR3 consists of 13 residues. Trimming stripped 0 bases from V and 4 bases from J, with 7 bases between. CDR1 and CDR2 (germline): SGHNT, YYREEE (reference sequence). CDR3: CASSLDRVETQYF. The CDR3 DNA sequence: TGTGCCAGCAGCTTGGATCGTGTAGAGACCCAGTACTTC.

The CDR3 nucleotides read TGTGCCAGCAGCATTACAGGTTCCAACTATGGCTACACCTTC. It yields the protein CASSITGSNYGYTF. This chain joins TRBV2 and TRBJ1-2, with a tentative D call TRBD1 (5 bases). This CDR3 has 14 residues. V lost 6 bases, J lost 2 bases, and 13 bases lay in between. Germline V lookup: CDR1 SNHLY, CDR2 FYNNEI.

The chain employs TRBV5-1 and TRBJ2-7; 7 positions agree with TRBD2. Germline loops: CDR1 SGHRS, CDR2 YFSETQ. There are 16 residues in the CDR3. After removal of 4 bases from V and 0 bases from J, the junction contained 10 bases not matched to a gene. The CDR3: CASSGGSLAASYEQYF. CDR3 nucleotide sequence: TGCGCCAGCAGCGGTGGTAGCCTAGCGGCCTCCTACGAGCAGTACTTC.

Concerning this clone itself: Other nucleotide sequences from this sample produce the same CDR3. The CDR3 is CASSVETSTDTQYF. The CDR3 bases are TGTGCCAGCAGCGTTGAGACTAGCACAGATACGCAGTATTTT. The V and J genes are TRBV9 and TRBJ2-3; D unclear. Germline V lookup: CDR1 SGDLS, CDR2 YYNGEE. The CDR3 runs to 14 residues. V was pared by 2 bases and J by 0 bases, with 7 bases between.